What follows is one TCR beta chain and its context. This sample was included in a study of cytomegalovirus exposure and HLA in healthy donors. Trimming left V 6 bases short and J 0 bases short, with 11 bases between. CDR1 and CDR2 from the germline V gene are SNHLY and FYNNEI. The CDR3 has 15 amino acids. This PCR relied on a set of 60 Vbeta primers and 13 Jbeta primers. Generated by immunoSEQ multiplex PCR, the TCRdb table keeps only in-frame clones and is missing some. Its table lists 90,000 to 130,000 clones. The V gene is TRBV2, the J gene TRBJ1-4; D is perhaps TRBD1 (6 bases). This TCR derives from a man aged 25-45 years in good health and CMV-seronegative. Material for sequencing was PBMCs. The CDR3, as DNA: TGTGCCAGCAGGGCCGGACAGTCAACTAATGAAAAACTGTTTTTT. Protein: CASRAGQSTNEKLFF.